What follows is one TCR beta chain and its context. It lacks a known antigen. No per-base quality is available; no much larger clone lies one base away. The data were obtained in a study of cytomegalovirus exposure and HLA in healthy donors (dated by TCRdb to about 2017). About the investigation overall: An earlier analysis of more than 550 of the donors reported under 300 Gb of sequence data and around 110 million unique TCR beta sequences obtained from around 180 million T cells. An early release that covered fewer than 800 HLA-typed donors contained 250 to 350 gigabases of sequencing data and about 93 million unique TCR sequences. Of the roughly 390 genotyped donors, roughly 80% fell in the genetic ancestry cluster associated with self-reported Caucasian donors. The study was designed to test whether signatures of past pathogen exposure could be identified by cataloging public T cell receptors. The study used immunosequencing to profile the T cell repertoires of 666 subjects and linked those repertoires to cytomegalovirus serostatus. In addition to the first cohort of approximately 650 subjects, a separate validation cohort of about 120 different subjects was used. High-throughput TCR immunosequencing, statistical association of individual TCRs with disease status, and machine learning were combined to predict cytomegalovirus infection status. In a later analysis, previously published TCR beta repertoires from fewer than 750 donors were re-analyzed and high-resolution HLA genotyping was added so that TCR occurrence patterns could be studied. Rather than using new phenotypic data, the later analysis identified candidate immune exposures from TCR beta sequences and from how often those sequences occurred across donors. To decide whether each TCR beta V gene segment behaved as functional or pseudogenic, an earlier analysis of nearly 600 of the donors relied on high-throughput TCR beta sequencing. Donor age, sex, ethnicity and CMV serostatus were compiled together with the repertoire data. In a later genetic analysis, genome-wide SNP genotypes for about three fifths of the roughly 670 donors were used, and that subset was treated as a discovery cohort. All discovery cohort repertoires had been generated using a single sequencing platform. Class I and class II HLA loci were covered by the typing at four-digit resolution. The number of typed donors differed by locus: about 620-630 for A, B, C, DRB1 and DQB1; approximately 530 for DQA1; over 600 for DPA1; and roughly 470 for DPB1. Roughly five DR-DQ haplotypes were treated as single units for association and clustering because of strong linkage in the cohort. Among roughly 400 genotyped donors of the cohort, an average of around 240,000 unique TCR beta nucleotide sequences were sequenced per donor, roughly 18% of them non-productive.

Sequences MNHNS (CDR1) and SASEGT (CDR2) are obtained from the germline V gene. Trimming removed 3 bases from V and 3 bases from J; the gene matches leave 5 bases unexplained. The CDR3 starts with the cysteine, ends with the phenylalanine, and has 15 residues. Only the CDR3 portion is preserved as DNA: 45 bases, with reading frame beginning at the first base. The cohort comprised 666 healthy bone marrow donors. All cohort members were sampled while nominally healthy, although unrecorded immune exposures were likely present. The donor tested CMV seropositive, placing the donor among the 289 seropositive members of the cohort. A peripheral blood sample was collected from each donor, and TCR beta sequencing was performed on peripheral blood mononuclear cells. Genomic DNA was extracted from the blood cell samples with the Qiagen DNeasy Blood Extraction Kit. Beyond this particular receptor, the publication reports: Because the 87-base-pair reads could not distinguish some IMGT-functional V segments, including TRBV6-2 and TRBV6-3, those segments were excluded. Because counts were too low, roughly 16 rarely observed V segments, including chromosome 9 orphons, were excluded from the earlier analysis of about 500 of the donors. Immune exposure information for the cohort was limited to CMV serostatus. Specific HLA alleles were associated with 16,951 TCR beta sequences at a false discovery rate of 0.05 in a later analysis. In both the original and validation cohorts, the classifier was reported to diagnose cytomegalovirus status with high specificity and sensitivity. HLA typing was unavailable for some donors at each locus, so association tests used only the typed subset. Compared with the approximately 700-donor mean, donors in an Asian-associated ancestry cluster had fewer N-insertions in productive TCRs, according to a later genetic analysis. An earlier analysis of approximately 570 of the donors showed that most TCR beta V segments appeared in productive rearrangements either about 90% or about 30% of the time, which broadly matched IMGT annotations. A few of the identified cytomegalovirus-associated TCR beta chains were confirmed in vitro to be specific for cytomegalovirus antigens. A further reported finding was that TCR beta sequences accurately predicted the HLA-A and HLA-B alleles for most subjects in the first cohort. In a later analysis, HLA-associated TCR beta chains were found to be more clonally expanded and to have lower generation probabilities than equally common non-associated chains. In a later analysis, most CMV-associated TCR beta chains were found to appear HLA-restricted, with HLA associations seemingly driven largely by CMV exposure. Correlated functional status among segregating V segments might be attributable to linkage disequilibrium, but an unknown experimental factor could not be ruled out. The study gave a list of around 170 TCR beta chains associated with cytomegalovirus. Across donors, most TCR sequences were observed very rarely, whereas some public TCRs were present in many individuals. A cluster of highly shared sequence variants was judged likely to represent a technical artifact of the sequencing pipeline. A later analysis found that TCR association rates varied across HLA loci, with DRB1 alleles showing the most associated TCRs and HLA-C alleles the fewest. A later genetic analysis associated a missense DCLRE1C variant with V-gene and J-gene trimming of TCR beta chains, and an independent cohort replicated the association. Roughly uniform sequencing depth across donors was assumed in presence/absence analyses, although this assumption may not hold. Only TCR beta chains were sequenced in this cohort, and the absence of alpha or paired-chain data limited detectable features. Several of the top co-occurrence clusters appeared to be linked to parvovirus B19, influenza, CMV and Epstein-Barr virus, according to a later analysis. The authors suggested that the approach could potentially be generalized to other disease states and immunological phenotypes. Strong co-occurrence of HLA alleles, especially DR and DQ, made assigning TCR associations to individual alleles difficult.

The protocol used for the library was the immunoSEQ multiplex PCR assay. For the multiplex PCR, a mixture combining 60 forward primers for TCR Vbeta segments and 13 reverse primers for TCR Jbeta segments was used. A multiplex PCR assay on genomic DNA amplified the CDR3 region of rearranged TCR beta genes. On the Illumina HiSeq System, the amplified TCR beta libraries were sequenced as 87-base-pair reads. Per the source publication's procedure: A later analysis tallied around 87 million unique TCR beta chains across the approximately 670 repertoires, and some 10 million of those chains were shared by two or more donors. Raw reads were error-corrected and collapsed into unique sequences with a nearest-neighbor algorithm that merged closely related sequences to remove PCR and sequencing errors. To assign V, D and J gene segments, CDR3 sequences were aligned to IMGT reference sequences. For a sequence to be retained, a match of at least six nucleotides was required to both a V gene segment and a J gene segment. Rearrangements were called productive when the CDR3 lacked stop codons and stayed in frame with V and J; all others were non-productive. CDR3 was defined by IMGT convention, running from the second conserved V-encoded cysteine to the conserved J-encoded phenylalanine. The earlier analysis of about 610 of the donors excluded any sequence lacking an unambiguous match to a single V gene segment. In an earlier analysis of a few hundred of the donors, a V segment was called functional when productive rearrangements were above 56.7%, and segregating when the standard deviation between donors exceeded 5%. A statistical classification framework was developed to diagnose cytomegalovirus status using the catalog of TCR beta chain sequences. A later analysis assigned V and J genes by comparing TCR nucleotide sequences with IMGT/GENE-DB human TR gene sequences. The TCRdist pipeline was used in a later analysis to assign CDR3 sequences and most-parsimonious VDJ recombination scenarios. In a later analysis, each TCR beta chain was defined by its CDR3 amino acid sequence together with its V-gene family, and reads without a unique V-gene family were excluded. To address suspected cross-contamination and a sequencing artifact, a later analysis removed 592 highly shared, low-generation-probability nucleotide sequences. In a later analysis, a clonal expansion index for each public chain was calculated from normalized within-repertoire ranks of inferred template counts. Generation probabilities in a later analysis came from a VDJ recombination model fitted to out-of-frame rearrangements, and those results were checked against IGoR. A later analysis scored TCR-TCR, TCR-HLA and TCR-CMV co-occurrence with hypergeometric tests, applying a repertoire-size bias correction to TCR pairs. In a later analysis, false discovery rates were estimated by permuting HLA or CMV assignments 20 times. In a later analysis, co-occurring TCRs were grouped using DBSCAN, and TCRdist sequence similarity was added for clustering within HLA-allele-positive subsets. Co-occurrence clustering excluded repertoires with fewer than 30,000 or more than 120,000 public chains, plus five with anomalous nucleotide sharing. The table was pulled from immuneACCESS by TCRdb, which kept in-frame rearrangements only. Such tables lose some clones; where checked, under half of the loss comes from unresolved V genes, and the rest has no known cause. V, J and clone size were drawn from that table, and D and trimming were deduced from the DNA. The table for this sample lists about 78,000 clones; roughly 72% of them were counted only once. Approximately 10% of the sample goes to the ten largest clones.

The source is a woman between 35 and 50 years old in good health and CMV-seropositive. The sequenced sample was PBMCs. Recombination connected TRBV6-1 to TRBJ2-7; 10 nucleotides in the junction match TRBD1. The CDR3 has the sequence CASSEGTGVVYEQYF. The sequenced DNA is TGTGCCAGCAGTGAGGGGACAGGGGTTGTCTACGAGCAGTACTTC.